This is a list of T cell receptor beta chains from one sample in a study of radiotherapy plus CTLA-4 blockade in lung cancer. Assay: immunoSEQ multiplex PCR; the TCRdb copy retains only in-frame clones and omits some. The data contain 100,000 or so clones, approximately 80% of them seen just once; the ten biggest clones take up around 25%. The source material was peripheral blood, sampled from a patient treated with radiotherapy plus ipilimumab. The receptors shown here come from a human donor with non-small cell lung cancer that progressed on radiotherapy plus ipilimumab. Each CDR3 is given with its conserved first and last residue. A D gene is named only where the DNA matches it firmly. Clone size is given for some rows only: seen once, a few or many times, or a class if the clone is expanded.

j_gene,abundance,d_gene,v_gene,CDR3nt,CDR3aa
TRBJ2-7,-,-,TRBV7-9,TGTGCCAGCAGCTTACAAAACGGATTTTCCTACGAGCAGTACTTC,CASSLQNGFSYEQYF
TRBJ2-3,-,TRBD2,TRBV5-1,TGCGCCAGCAGCTTGGGGCTGGGACTAGCGGGAGGAGTAGATACGCAGTATTTT,CASSLGLGLAGGVDTQYF
TRBJ1-3,-,-,TRBV30,TGTGCCTGTGAGCACGGAAACACCATATATTTT,CACEHGNTIYF
TRBJ2-7,-,TRBD1,TRBV2,TGTGCCAGCAGACTATCAACAGGGGGCTATTACGAGCAGTACTTC,CASRLSTGGYYEQYF
TRBJ2-7,-,TRBD1,TRBV25-1,TGTGCCAGCAGATCAGGGGGCAGTTACGAGCAGTACTTC,CASRSGGSYEQYF
TRBJ2-3,-,TRBD1,TRBV28,TGTGCCAGCAGTGGAAGGACAGGATACACAGATACGCAGTATTTT,CASSGRTGYTDTQYF
TRBJ2-5,-,-,TRBV19,TGTGCCAGTAGTATATTTTACCGGACGGCACAAGAGACCCAGTACTTC,CASSIFYRTAQETQYF
TRBJ2-4,-,TRBD2,TRBV2,TGTGCCAGCAGCCAGGGACTAGCGGGCGACAACATTCAGTACTTC,CASSQGLAGDNIQYF
TRBJ1-1,-,-,TRBV13,TGTGCCAGCAGCTTAAGACTACAGGGATCCACTGAAGCTTTCTTT,CASSLRLQGSTEAFF
TRBJ1-5,medium-sized,-,TRBV6-6,TGTGCCAGCAGTCCGGACAAAAGCAATCAGCCCCAGCATTTT,CASSPDKSNQPQHF
TRBJ2-4,-,-,TRBV7-3,TGTGCCAGCGGCTTACGCGATTTTCAGTACTTC,CASGLRDFQYF
TRBJ2-5,-,-,TRBV4-1,TGCGCCAGCAGCCAAGATTTAATTGCGGGGAAGACCCAGTACTTC,CASSQDLIAGKTQYF
TRBJ2-3,-,-,TRBV6-5,TGTGCCAGCAGTTACTCGGGTGGTTACACAGATACGCAGTATTTT,CASSYSGGYTDTQYF
TRBJ2-1,-,-,TRBV18,TGTGCCAGCTCACCTAGCTCCTACAATGAGCAGTTCTTC,CASSPSSYNEQFF